This is a list of T cell receptor beta chains from one sample in a study of regulatory T cells in long-lasting Graves disease. TCRdb re-analysed the multiplex PCR reads in MiXCR, keeping a single row per CDR3 protein. The table includes fewer than 650,000 distinct CDR3 sequences, under 20% detected once. The same specimen was also included in a second study, on T cells in Graves' hyperthyroidism and ophthalmopathy.

The sequenced sample was peripheral blood mononuclear cells (PBMCs), obtained at new diagnosis, from a patient treated with antithyroid drugs. Source of these receptors: a woman aged 25 to 39 with Graves disease. The CDR3 runs from the conserved cysteine through the conserved F or W. Each record gives: CDR3 protein, CDR3 DNA, J gene, clone size, D gene, V gene. A D gene is named only where the DNA matches it firmly. Size tells how often a clone was seen (once, few, many) or the class of an expanded clone, and some rows leave it out.

CDR3aa: CATSDFGGGEAFF; CDR3nt: TGTGCCACCAGTGATTTCGGCGGCGGTGAAGCTTTCTTT; j_gene: TRBJ1-1; abundance: few; d_gene: -; v_gene: TRBV24-1
CDR3aa: CASSPPGGWETQYF; CDR3nt: TGTGCCAGCTCACCACCGGGGGGCTGGGAGACCCAGTACTTC; j_gene: TRBJ2-5; abundance: few; d_gene: -; v_gene: TRBV18
CDR3aa: CASSPGLAGREQYF; CDR3nt: TGTGCCAGCAGTCCGGGACTAGCGGGTCGTGAGCAGTACTTC; j_gene: TRBJ2-7; abundance: many; d_gene: TRBD2; v_gene: TRBV12-3/TRBV12-4
CDR3aa: CASSPRNVLDEQYF; CDR3nt: TGTGCCAGCTCACCACGGAACGTTTTGGACGAGCAGTACTTC; j_gene: TRBJ2-7; abundance: -; d_gene: -; v_gene: TRBV18
CDR3aa: CASSQKNREDYEQYF; CDR3nt: TGTGCCAGCAGCCAGAAGAACCGAGAGGACTACGAGCAGTACTTC; j_gene: TRBJ2-7; abundance: many; d_gene: -; v_gene: TRBV3-1
CDR3aa: CASSLNLQGLYNSPLHF; CDR3nt: TGTGCCAGCAGCCTAAACTTACAGGGGCTCTATAATTCACCCCTCCACTTT; j_gene: TRBJ1-6; abundance: few; d_gene: TRBD1; v_gene: TRBV7-2
CDR3aa: CAISVGPSYEQYF; CDR3nt: TGTGCCATCAGTGTGGGCCCTTCCTACGAGCAGTACTTC; j_gene: TRBJ2-7; abundance: -; d_gene: -; v_gene: TRBV10-3
CDR3aa: CAWAPFGAGNTIYF; CDR3nt: TGTGCCTGGGCCCCCTTCGGGGCTGGAAACACCATATATTTT; j_gene: TRBJ1-3; abundance: -; d_gene: -; v_gene: TRBV30
CDR3aa: CASSFIGVWETQYF; CDR3nt: TGTGCCAGCAGCTTTATAGGAGTATGGGAGACCCAGTACTTC; j_gene: TRBJ2-5; abundance: -; d_gene: -; v_gene: TRBV11-2
CDR3aa: CASSFGPMVTDTQYF; CDR3nt: TGTGCCAGCAGCTTTGGTCCAATGGTCACAGATACGCAGTATTTT; j_gene: TRBJ2-3; abundance: many; d_gene: -; v_gene: TRBV7-9
CDR3aa: CASSWGLRSYEQYF; CDR3nt: TGTGCCAGCAGCTGGGGCCTGAGGTCCTACGAGCAGTACTTC; j_gene: TRBJ2-7; abundance: many; d_gene: -; v_gene: TRBV6-1
CDR3aa: CASSLSIQGTNYGYTF; CDR3nt: TGTGCCAGCAGTTTATCGATCCAGGGTACTAACTATGGCTACACCTTC; j_gene: TRBJ1-2; abundance: many; d_gene: -; v_gene: TRBV28
CDR3aa: CASSLRDSYQPQHF; CDR3nt: TGTGCCAGCAGTTTAAGGGACAGCTATCAGCCCCAGCATTTT; j_gene: TRBJ1-5; abundance: many; d_gene: TRBD1; v_gene: TRBV28
CDR3aa: CASSPILVRQVFF; CDR3nt: TGTGCCAGCAGTCCGATCCTCGTGAGGCAAGTGTTCTTC; j_gene: TRBJ2-1; abundance: few; d_gene: -; v_gene: TRBV3-1
CDR3aa: CATSREKSWRPGFYNEQFF; CDR3nt: TGTGCCACCAGCAGAGAGAAGAGTTGGCGACCGGGTTTCTACAATGAGCAGTTCTTC; j_gene: TRBJ2-1; abundance: -; d_gene: -; v_gene: TRBV15
CDR3aa: CATSRELQGPNTIYF; CDR3nt: TGTGCCACCAGCAGAGAACTACAGGGGCCAAACACCATATATTTT; j_gene: TRBJ1-3; abundance: -; d_gene: TRBD1; v_gene: TRBV15
CDR3aa: CASSPGTPPPYEQFF; CDR3nt: TGCGCCAGCAGCCCCGGGACTCCCCCTCCCTATGAGCAGTTCTTC; j_gene: TRBJ2-1; abundance: -; d_gene: -; v_gene: TRBV5-1
CDR3aa: CASSFGLTGAAFF; CDR3nt: TGTGCCAGCAGTTTTGGGTTAACAGGGGCGGCTTTCTTT; j_gene: TRBJ1-1; abundance: many; d_gene: TRBD1; v_gene: TRBV28
CDR3aa: CASSIRLRNYGYTF; CDR3nt: TGTGCCAGTAGTATACGACTCCGAAACTATGGCTACACCTTC; j_gene: TRBJ1-2; abundance: -; d_gene: -; v_gene: TRBV19
CDR3aa: CAISSQGLNTEAFF; CDR3nt: TGTGCCATCAGCTCCCAGGGCTTGAACACTGAAGCTTTCTTT; j_gene: TRBJ1-1; abundance: many; d_gene: -; v_gene: TRBV10-3
CDR3aa: CASSVQDSYNEQFF; CDR3nt: TGTGCCAGCTCAGTACAGGACTCCTACAATGAGCAGTTCTTC; j_gene: TRBJ2-1; abundance: -; d_gene: -; v_gene: TRBV18
CDR3aa: CASSPREGGKNIQYF; CDR3nt: TGTGCCAGCAGCCCCCGCGAGGGGGGCAAAAACATTCAGTACTTC; j_gene: TRBJ2-4; abundance: -; d_gene: -; v_gene: TRBV3-1
CDR3aa: CASSYSFGVRGRRPNEQFF; CDR3nt: TGTGCCAGCAGTTACTCGTTCGGGGTCAGGGGCCGCCGGCCCAATGAGCAGTTCTTC; j_gene: TRBJ2-1; abundance: few; d_gene: -; v_gene: TRBV6-6
CDR3aa: CASSPRTATNTGELFF; CDR3nt: TGTGCCAGCAGTCCCCGGACAGCGACAAACACCGGGGAGCTGTTTTTT; j_gene: TRBJ2-2; abundance: many; d_gene: -; v_gene: TRBV28
CDR3aa: CAWRPRDRAYEQYF; CDR3nt: TGTGCCTGGAGACCCCGGGACAGGGCCTACGAGCAGTACTTC; j_gene: TRBJ2-7; abundance: -; d_gene: TRBD1; v_gene: TRBV30
CDR3aa: CSVEWPQGYENYGYTF; CDR3nt: TGCAGCGTTGAATGGCCACAGGGATATGAGAACTATGGCTACACCTTC; j_gene: TRBJ1-2; abundance: many; d_gene: -; v_gene: TRBV29-1
CDR3aa: CASRASNTDTQYF; CDR3nt: TGCGCCAGCAGGGCCTCCAACACAGATACGCAGTATTTT; j_gene: TRBJ2-3; abundance: -; d_gene: -; v_gene: TRBV10-1
CDR3aa: CASSPRGQVSPTQYF; CDR3nt: TGTGCCAGCTCACCAAGGGGACAGGTTTCCCCCACGCAGTACTTC; j_gene: TRBJ2-7; abundance: many; d_gene: TRBD1; v_gene: TRBV18
CDR3aa: CASSPPNDQNTEAFF; CDR3nt: TGTGCCAGCTCACCACCGAACGATCAGAACACTGAAGCTTTCTTT; j_gene: TRBJ1-1; abundance: -; d_gene: -; v_gene: TRBV18
CDR3aa: CASRTGTALRSGYTF; CDR3nt: TGTGCCAGTAGGACCGGGACAGCACTTCGGAGTGGCTACACCTTC; j_gene: TRBJ1-2; abundance: -; d_gene: TRBD1; v_gene: TRBV19
CDR3aa: CASRSRAAQETQYF; CDR3nt: TGTGCCAGCAGGAGTCGTGCGGCTCAAGAGACCCAGTACTTC; j_gene: TRBJ2-5; abundance: many; d_gene: -; v_gene: TRBV2
CDR3aa: CASSSGWAGLDENIQYF; CDR3nt: TGTGCCAGCAGTTCGGGATGGGCGGGCCTCGACGAAAACATTCAGTACTTC; j_gene: TRBJ2-4; abundance: many; d_gene: -; v_gene: TRBV2
CDR3aa: CASSPTTSGNRPYEQYF; CDR3nt: TGTGCCAGCAGCCCAACAACTAGCGGAAACAGACCCTACGAGCAGTACTTC; j_gene: TRBJ2-7; abundance: few; d_gene: TRBD2; v_gene: TRBV11-2
CDR3aa: CASSNKRFSGNTIYF; CDR3nt: TGTGCCAGCAGTAACAAGAGGTTCTCTGGAAACACCATATATTTT; j_gene: TRBJ1-3; abundance: -; d_gene: -; v_gene: TRBV5-6
CDR3aa: CSSEGAGSYEQYF; CDR3nt: TGCAGTTCCGAGGGGGCTGGGTCCTACGAGCAGTACTTC; j_gene: TRBJ2-7; abundance: many; d_gene: TRBD1; v_gene: TRBV20-1
CDR3aa: CASRGTGQRGTQYF; CDR3nt: TGTGCCAGCAGAGGGACAGGGCAACGGGGGACCCAGTACTTC; j_gene: TRBJ2-5; abundance: many; d_gene: TRBD1; v_gene: TRBV28
CDR3aa: CASSVGGHEQFF; CDR3nt: TGTGCCAGCAGCGTAGGGGGCCATGAGCAGTTCTTC; j_gene: TRBJ2-1; abundance: few; d_gene: -; v_gene: TRBV9
CDR3aa: CASSLWDSSTQYF; CDR3nt: TGTGCCAGCAGTTTGTGGGACAGCTCTACCCAGTACTTC; j_gene: TRBJ2-5; abundance: many; d_gene: TRBD1; v_gene: TRBV28
CDR3aa: CASSYETGGWDTEAFF; CDR3nt: TGTGCCAGCAGTTACGAGACAGGGGGCTGGGACACTGAAGCTTTCTTT; j_gene: TRBJ1-1; abundance: many; d_gene: TRBD1; v_gene: TRBV6-5
CDR3aa: CASSPEGIANQPQHF; CDR3nt: TGTGCCAGCTCACCAGAGGGGATCGCCAATCAGCCCCAGCATTTT; j_gene: TRBJ1-5; abundance: few; d_gene: -; v_gene: TRBV18
CDR3aa: CASSLAVGGGYGYTF; CDR3nt: TGTGCCAGCAGCTTAGCGGTTGGGGGGGGCTATGGCTACACCTTC; j_gene: TRBJ1-2; abundance: many; d_gene: -; v_gene: TRBV7-2
CDR3aa: CASRVAEDSYEQYF; CDR3nt: TGTGCCAGCAGAGTAGCGGAGGACTCCTACGAGCAGTACTTC; j_gene: TRBJ2-7; abundance: many; d_gene: -; v_gene: TRBV12-3/TRBV12-4
CDR3aa: CASSPDSNSPLHF; CDR3nt: TGTGCCAGCAGTCCGGACTCTAATTCACCCCTCCACTTT; j_gene: TRBJ1-6; abundance: many; d_gene: -; v_gene: TRBV28
CDR3aa: CAISVGGRGYEQFF; CDR3nt: TGTGCCATCAGTGTCGGCGGGAGGGGCTATGAGCAGTTCTTC; j_gene: TRBJ2-1; abundance: -; d_gene: TRBD2; v_gene: TRBV10-3
CDR3aa: CASSLGGLAREQFF; CDR3nt: TGTGCCAGTAGTTTGGGAGGACTAGCAAGGGAGCAGTTCTTC; j_gene: TRBJ2-1; abundance: -; d_gene: TRBD2; v_gene: TRBV19
CDR3aa: CSARSGLAGGPGEQFF; CDR3nt: TGCAGTGCTAGATCGGGACTAGCGGGAGGGCCGGGTGAGCAGTTCTTC; j_gene: TRBJ2-1; abundance: many; d_gene: TRBD2; v_gene: TRBV20-1
CDR3aa: CASSPRVGGTYEQYF; CDR3nt: TGTGCCAGCAGCCCCCGCGTGGGGGGAACCTACGAGCAGTACTTC; j_gene: TRBJ2-7; abundance: few; d_gene: -; v_gene: TRBV7-9
CDR3aa: CASSREGLNEQFF; CDR3nt: TGTGCCAGCAGCCGCGAGGGGCTCAATGAGCAGTTCTTC; j_gene: TRBJ2-1; abundance: many; d_gene: -; v_gene: TRBV11-2
CDR3aa: CASSMGRGYTF; CDR3nt: TGTGCCAGTAGTATGGGGCGAGGCTACACCTTC; j_gene: TRBJ1-2; abundance: -; d_gene: -; v_gene: TRBV19
CDR3aa: CASSLARLAGGRNEQFF; CDR3nt: TGTGCCAGCAGTTTAGCGCGACTAGCGGGAGGGAGGAATGAGCAGTTCTTC; j_gene: TRBJ2-1; abundance: many; d_gene: TRBD2; v_gene: TRBV28